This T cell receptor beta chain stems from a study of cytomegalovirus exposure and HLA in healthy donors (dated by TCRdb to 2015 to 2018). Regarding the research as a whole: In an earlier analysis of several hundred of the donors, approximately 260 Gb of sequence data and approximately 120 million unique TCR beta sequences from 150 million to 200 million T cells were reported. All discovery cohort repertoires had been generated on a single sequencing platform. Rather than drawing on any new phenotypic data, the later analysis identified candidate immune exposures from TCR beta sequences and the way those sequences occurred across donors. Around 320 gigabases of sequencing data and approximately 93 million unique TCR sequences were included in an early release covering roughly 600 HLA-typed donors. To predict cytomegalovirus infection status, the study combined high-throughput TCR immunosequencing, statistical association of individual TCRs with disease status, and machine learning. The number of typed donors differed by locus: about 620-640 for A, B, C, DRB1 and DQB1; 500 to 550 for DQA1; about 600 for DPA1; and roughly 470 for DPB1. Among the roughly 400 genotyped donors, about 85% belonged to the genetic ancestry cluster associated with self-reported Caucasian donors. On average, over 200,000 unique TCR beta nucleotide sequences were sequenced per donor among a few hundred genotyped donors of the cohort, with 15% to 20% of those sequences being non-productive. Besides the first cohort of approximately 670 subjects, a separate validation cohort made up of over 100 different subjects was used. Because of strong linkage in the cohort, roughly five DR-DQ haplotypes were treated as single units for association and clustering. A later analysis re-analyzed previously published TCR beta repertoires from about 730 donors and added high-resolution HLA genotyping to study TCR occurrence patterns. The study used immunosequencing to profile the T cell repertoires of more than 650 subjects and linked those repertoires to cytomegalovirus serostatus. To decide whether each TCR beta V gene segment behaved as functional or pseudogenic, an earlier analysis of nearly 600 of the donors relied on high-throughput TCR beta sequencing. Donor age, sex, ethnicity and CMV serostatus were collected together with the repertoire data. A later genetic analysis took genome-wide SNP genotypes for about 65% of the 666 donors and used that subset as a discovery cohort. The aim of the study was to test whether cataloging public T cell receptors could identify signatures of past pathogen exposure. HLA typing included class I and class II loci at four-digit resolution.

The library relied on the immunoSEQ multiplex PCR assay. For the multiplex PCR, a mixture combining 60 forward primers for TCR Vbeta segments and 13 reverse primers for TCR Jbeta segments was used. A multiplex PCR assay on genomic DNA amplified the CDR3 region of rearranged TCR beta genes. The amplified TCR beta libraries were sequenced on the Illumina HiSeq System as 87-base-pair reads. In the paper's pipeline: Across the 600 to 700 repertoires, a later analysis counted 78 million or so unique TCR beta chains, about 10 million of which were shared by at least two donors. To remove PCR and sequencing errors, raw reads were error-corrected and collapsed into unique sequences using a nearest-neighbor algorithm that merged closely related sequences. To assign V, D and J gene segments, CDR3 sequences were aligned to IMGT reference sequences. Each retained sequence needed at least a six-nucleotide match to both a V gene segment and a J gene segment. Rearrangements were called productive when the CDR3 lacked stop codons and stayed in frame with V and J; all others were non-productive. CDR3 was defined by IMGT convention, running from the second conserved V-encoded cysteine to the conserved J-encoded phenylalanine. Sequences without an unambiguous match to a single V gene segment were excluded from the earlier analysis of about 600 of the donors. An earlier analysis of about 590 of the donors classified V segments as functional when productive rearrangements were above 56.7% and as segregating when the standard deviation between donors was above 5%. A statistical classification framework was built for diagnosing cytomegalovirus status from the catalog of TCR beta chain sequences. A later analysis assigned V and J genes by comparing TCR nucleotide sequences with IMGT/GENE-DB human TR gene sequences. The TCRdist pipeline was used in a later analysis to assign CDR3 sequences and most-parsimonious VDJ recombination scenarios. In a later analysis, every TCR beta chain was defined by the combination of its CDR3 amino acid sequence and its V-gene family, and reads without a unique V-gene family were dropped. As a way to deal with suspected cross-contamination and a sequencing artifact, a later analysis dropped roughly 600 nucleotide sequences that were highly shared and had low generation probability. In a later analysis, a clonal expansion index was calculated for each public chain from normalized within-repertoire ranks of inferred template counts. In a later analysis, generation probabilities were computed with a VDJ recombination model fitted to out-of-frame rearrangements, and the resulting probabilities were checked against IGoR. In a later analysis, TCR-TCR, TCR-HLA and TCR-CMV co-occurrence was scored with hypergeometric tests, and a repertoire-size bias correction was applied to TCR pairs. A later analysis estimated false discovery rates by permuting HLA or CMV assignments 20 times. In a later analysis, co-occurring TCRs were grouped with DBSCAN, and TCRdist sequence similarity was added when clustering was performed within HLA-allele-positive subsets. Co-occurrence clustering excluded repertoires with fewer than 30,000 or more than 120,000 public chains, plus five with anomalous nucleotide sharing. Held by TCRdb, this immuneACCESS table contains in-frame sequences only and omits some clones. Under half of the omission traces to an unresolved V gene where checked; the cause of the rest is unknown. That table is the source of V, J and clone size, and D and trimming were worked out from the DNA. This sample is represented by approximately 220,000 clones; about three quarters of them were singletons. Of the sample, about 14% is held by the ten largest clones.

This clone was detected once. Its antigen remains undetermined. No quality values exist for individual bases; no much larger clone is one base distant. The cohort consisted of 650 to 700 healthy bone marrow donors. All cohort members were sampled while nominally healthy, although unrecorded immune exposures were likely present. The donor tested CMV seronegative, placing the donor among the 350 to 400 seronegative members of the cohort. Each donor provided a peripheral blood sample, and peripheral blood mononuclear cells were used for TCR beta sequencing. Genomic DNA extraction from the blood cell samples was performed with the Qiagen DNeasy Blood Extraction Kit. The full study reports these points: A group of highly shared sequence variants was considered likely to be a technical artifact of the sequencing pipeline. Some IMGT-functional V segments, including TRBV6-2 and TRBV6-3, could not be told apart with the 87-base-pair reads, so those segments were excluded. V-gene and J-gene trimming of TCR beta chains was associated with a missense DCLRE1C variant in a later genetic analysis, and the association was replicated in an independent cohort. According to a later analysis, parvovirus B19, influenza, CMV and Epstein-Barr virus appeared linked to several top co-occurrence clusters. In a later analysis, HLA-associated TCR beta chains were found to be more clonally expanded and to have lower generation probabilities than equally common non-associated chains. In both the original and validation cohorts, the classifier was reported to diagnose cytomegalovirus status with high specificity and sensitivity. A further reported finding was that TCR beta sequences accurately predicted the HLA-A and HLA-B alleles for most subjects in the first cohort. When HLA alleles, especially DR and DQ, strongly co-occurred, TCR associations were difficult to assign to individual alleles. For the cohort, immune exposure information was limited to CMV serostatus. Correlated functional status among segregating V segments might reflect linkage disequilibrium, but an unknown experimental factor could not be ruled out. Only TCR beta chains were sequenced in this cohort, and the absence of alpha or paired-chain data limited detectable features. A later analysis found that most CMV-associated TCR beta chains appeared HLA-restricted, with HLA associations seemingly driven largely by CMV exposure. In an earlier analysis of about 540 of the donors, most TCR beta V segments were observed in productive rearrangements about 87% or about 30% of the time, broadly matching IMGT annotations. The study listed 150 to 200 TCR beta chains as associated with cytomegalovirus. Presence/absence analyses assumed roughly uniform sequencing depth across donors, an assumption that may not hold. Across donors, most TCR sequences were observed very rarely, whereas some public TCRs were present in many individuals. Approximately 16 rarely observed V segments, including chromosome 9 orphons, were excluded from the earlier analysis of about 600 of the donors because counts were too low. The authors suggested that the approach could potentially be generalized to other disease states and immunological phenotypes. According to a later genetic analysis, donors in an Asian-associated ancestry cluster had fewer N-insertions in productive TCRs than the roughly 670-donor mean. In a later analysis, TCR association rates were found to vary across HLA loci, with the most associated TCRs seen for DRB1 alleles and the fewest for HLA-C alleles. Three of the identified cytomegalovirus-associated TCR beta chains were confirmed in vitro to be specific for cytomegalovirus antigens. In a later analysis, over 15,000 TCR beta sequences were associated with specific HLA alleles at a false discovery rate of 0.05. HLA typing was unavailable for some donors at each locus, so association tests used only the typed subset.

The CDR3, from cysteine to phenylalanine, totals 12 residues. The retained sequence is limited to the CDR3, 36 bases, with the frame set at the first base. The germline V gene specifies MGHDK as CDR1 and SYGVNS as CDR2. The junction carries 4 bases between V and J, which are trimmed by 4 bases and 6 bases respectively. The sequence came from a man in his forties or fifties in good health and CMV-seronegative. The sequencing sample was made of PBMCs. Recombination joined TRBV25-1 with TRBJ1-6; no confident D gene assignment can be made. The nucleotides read TGTGCCAGCAGTGGTATTAATTCACCCCTCCACTTT. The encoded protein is CASSGINSPLHF.